This T cell receptor (beta chain) was sequenced during a study of radiotherapy plus CTLA-4 blockade in lung cancer. About the study: Objective responses occurred in 15% to 20% of patients; around 30% had disease control.

As for this clone: The antigen remains undetermined.

General study results and limits: Tumor-origin TCR clones grew in blood after radiotherapy plus ipilimumab.

The CDR3 is 12 residues long. CDR1 GTSNPN and CDR2 SVGIG come from the germline V gene (reference sequence). Deletions cut 1 base from V and 3 bases from J, with 6 bases between. The assay was immunoSEQ multiplex PCR, and TCRdb's table has in-frame clones only and misses some. The sample carries about 81,000 clones, about three quarters recorded once. The chain employs TRBV30 and TRBJ1-2, with D unclear. The sample here was peripheral blood, taken from a patient treated with radiotherapy plus ipilimumab. This clonotype was sampled from a human donor with non-small cell lung cancer that progressed on radiotherapy plus ipilimumab. In DNA, the CDR3 is TGTGCCTGGAGTGACACCTACTATGGCTACACCTTC. Its translation is CAWSDTYYGYTF. Full variable domain (rest looked up from reference TRBV30 and TRBJ1-2): SQTIHQWPATLVQPVGSPLSLECTVEGTSNPNLYWYRQAAGRGLQLLFYSVGIGQISSEVPQNLSASRPQDRQFILSSKKLLLSDSGFYLCAWSDTYYGYTFGSGTRLTVV.